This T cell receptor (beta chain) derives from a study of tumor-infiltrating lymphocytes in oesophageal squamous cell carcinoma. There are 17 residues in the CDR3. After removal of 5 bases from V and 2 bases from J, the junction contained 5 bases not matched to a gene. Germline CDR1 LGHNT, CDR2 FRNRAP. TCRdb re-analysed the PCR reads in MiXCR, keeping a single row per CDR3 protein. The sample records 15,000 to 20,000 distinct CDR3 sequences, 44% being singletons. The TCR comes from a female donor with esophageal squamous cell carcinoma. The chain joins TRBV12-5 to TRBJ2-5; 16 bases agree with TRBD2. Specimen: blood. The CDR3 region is CASGPGLAGGAQETQYF. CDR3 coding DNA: TGTGCTAGTGGTCCGGGACTAGCGGGAGGGGCTCAAGAGACCCAGTACTTC.